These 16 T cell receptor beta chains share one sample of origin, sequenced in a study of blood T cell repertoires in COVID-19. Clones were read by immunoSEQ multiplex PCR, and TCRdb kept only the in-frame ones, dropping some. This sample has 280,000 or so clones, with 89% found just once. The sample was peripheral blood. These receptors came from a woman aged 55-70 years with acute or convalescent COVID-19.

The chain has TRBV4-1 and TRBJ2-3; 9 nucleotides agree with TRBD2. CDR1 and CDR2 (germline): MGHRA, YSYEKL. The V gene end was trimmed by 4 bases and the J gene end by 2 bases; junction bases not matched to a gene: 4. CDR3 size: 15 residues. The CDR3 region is CASSPPGLATDTQYF. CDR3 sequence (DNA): TGCGCCAGCAGCCCCCCGGGACTAGCCACAGATACGCAGTATTTT.

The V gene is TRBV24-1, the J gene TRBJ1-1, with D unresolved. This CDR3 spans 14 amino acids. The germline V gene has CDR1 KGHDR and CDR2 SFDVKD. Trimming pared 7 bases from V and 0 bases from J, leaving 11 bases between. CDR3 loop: CATRPGTMNTEAFF. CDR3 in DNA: TGTGCCACCAGGCCAGGAACCATGAACACTGAAGCTTTCTTT.

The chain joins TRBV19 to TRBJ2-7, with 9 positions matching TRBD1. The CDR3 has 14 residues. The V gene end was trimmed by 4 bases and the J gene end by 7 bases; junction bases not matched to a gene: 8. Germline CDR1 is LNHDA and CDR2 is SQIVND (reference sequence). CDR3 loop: CASSKTGTGREQYF. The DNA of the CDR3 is TGTGCCAGTAGTAAAACCGGGACAGGGAGAGAGCAGTACTTC.

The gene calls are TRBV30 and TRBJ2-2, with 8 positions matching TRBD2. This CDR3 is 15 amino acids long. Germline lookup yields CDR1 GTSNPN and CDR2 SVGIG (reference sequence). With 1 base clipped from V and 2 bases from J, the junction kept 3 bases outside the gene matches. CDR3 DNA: TGTGCCTGGAGTGCGCTAGCGGGTAACACCGGGGAGCTGTTTTTT. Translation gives CAWSALAGNTGELFF. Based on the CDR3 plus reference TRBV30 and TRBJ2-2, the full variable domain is SQTIHQWPATLVQPVGSPLSLECTVEGTSNPNLYWYRQAAGRGLQLLFYSVGIGQISSEVPQNLSASRPQDRQFILSSKKLLLSDSGFYLCAWSALAGNTGELFFGEGSRLTVL.

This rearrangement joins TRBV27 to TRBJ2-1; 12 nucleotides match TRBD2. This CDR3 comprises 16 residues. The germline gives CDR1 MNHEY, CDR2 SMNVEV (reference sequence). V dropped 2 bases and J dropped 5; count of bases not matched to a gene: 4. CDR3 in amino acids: CASSLRTSGDHNEQFF. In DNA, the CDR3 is TGTGCCAGCAGTTTAAGGACTAGCGGGGACCACAATGAGCAGTTCTTC.

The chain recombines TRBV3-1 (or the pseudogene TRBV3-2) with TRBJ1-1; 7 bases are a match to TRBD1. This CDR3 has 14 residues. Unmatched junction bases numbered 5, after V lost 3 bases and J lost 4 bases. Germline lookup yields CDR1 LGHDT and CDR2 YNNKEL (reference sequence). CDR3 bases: TGTGCCAGCAGCCACCGACAGGGAAGCACTGAAGCTTTCTTT. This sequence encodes CASSHRQGSTEAFF.

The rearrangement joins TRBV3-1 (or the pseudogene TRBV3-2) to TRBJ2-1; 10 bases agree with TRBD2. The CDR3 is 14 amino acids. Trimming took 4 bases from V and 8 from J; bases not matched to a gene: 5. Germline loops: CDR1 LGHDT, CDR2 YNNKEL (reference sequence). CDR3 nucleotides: TGTGCCAGCAGCCGGCTAGCGGGAGTCTATGAGCAGTTCTTC. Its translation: CASSRLAGVYEQFF.

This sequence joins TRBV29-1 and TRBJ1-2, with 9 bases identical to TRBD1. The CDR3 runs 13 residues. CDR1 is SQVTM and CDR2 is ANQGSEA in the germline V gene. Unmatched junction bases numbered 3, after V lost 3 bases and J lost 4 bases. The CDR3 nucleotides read TGCAGCGTTGAGGACAGGGGTTTCTATGGCTACACCTTC. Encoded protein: CSVEDRGFYGYTF.

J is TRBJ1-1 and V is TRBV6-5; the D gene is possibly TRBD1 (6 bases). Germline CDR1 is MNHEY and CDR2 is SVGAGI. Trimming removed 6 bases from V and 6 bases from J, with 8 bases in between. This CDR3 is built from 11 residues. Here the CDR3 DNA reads TGTGCCAGCAGGACAGGTGCTGAAGCTTTCTTT. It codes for CASRTGAEAFF.

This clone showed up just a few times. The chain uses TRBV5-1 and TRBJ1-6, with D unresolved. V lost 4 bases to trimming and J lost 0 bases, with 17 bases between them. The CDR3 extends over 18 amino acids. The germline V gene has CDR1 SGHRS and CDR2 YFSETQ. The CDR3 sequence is CASSSGVVLSSYNSPLHF. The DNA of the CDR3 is TGCGCCAGCAGCAGCGGGGTCGTCCTCAGCTCCTATAATTCACCCCTCCACTTT.

The CDR3 region has the DNA TGTGCCAGCTCACCAAAGATAGTCCATGAGCAGTTCTTC. It codes for CASSPKIVHEQFF. This sequence joins TRBV18 and TRBJ2-1; D remains unclear. V gave up 2 bases and J gave up 8 bases, with 10 bases separating them. Germline loops: CDR1 KGHSH, CDR2 LQKENI. The CDR3 spans 13 residues.

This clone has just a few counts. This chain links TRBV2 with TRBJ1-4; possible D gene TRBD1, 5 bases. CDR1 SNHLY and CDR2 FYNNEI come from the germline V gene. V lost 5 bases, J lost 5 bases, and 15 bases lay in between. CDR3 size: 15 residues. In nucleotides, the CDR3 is TGTGCCAGCAGTCTAGAGCGGGGGAGGAATGAAAAACTGTTTTTT. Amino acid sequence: CASSLERGRNEKLFF.

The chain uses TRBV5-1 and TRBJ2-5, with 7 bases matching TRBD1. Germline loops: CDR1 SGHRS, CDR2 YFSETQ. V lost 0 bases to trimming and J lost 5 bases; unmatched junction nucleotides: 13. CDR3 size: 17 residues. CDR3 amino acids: CASSLVSPPGQRETQYF. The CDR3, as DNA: TGCGCCAGCAGCTTGGTTTCGCCGCCGGGACAGCGGGAGACCCAGTACTTC.

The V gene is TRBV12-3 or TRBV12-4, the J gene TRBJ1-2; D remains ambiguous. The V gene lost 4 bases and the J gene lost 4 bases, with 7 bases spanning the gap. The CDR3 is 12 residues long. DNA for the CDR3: TGTGCCAGCAGTTACTCCCGCTATGGCTACACCTTC. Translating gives CASSYSRYGYTF.

The CDR3 bases are TGTGCCAGGCGCCGGGACAGGGGGGCGAGGGGGGAGCTGTTTTTT. It encodes CARRRDRGARGELFF. The gene calls are TRBV6-6 and TRBJ2-2; 11 bases map to TRBD1. This CDR3 has 15 amino acids. Germline lookup yields CDR1 MNHNY and CDR2 SVGAGI (reference sequence). V was pared by 9 bases and J by 8 bases, with 11 bases of the junction left unmatched.

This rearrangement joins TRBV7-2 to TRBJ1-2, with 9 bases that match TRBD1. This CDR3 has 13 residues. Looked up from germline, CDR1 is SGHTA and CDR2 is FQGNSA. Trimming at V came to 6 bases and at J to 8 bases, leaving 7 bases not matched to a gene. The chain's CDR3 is CASSNRQGEGYTF. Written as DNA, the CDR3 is TGTGCCAGCAGTAACCGACAGGGGGAAGGCTACACCTTC.